This T cell receptor (beta chain) was recorded in a study of cytotoxic CD8 clonotypes in ibrutinib-treated CLL. The table came from immunoSEQ multiplex PCR; TCRdb's copy has only in-frame clones and leaves some out. This table holds hundreds of thousands of clones, around 70% found once. The source of this sequence is a human donor with chronic lymphocytic leukemia. The material sequenced was PBMCs, taken after 12 months of ibrutinib treatment.

The CDR3: CASKVGGQETQYF. The CDR3 DNA sequence: TGTGCCAGCAAGGTCGGGGGCCAAGAGACCCAGTACTTC. The rearrangement uses TRBV7-8 and TRBJ2-5, with TRBD2 as a possible D gene (6 bases). This CDR3 contains 13 residues. Germline V gives CDR1 SGHVS, CDR2 FQNEAQ. Deletions cut 7 bases from V and 1 base from J, with 10 bases between. The full variable domain, completed using reference TRBV7-8 and TRBJ2-5, is GAGVSQSPRYKVAKRGQDVALRCDPISGHVSLFWYQQALGQGPEFLTYFQNEAQLDKSGLPSDRFFAERPEGSVSTLKIQRTQQEDSAVYLCASKVGGQETQYFGPGTRLLVL.